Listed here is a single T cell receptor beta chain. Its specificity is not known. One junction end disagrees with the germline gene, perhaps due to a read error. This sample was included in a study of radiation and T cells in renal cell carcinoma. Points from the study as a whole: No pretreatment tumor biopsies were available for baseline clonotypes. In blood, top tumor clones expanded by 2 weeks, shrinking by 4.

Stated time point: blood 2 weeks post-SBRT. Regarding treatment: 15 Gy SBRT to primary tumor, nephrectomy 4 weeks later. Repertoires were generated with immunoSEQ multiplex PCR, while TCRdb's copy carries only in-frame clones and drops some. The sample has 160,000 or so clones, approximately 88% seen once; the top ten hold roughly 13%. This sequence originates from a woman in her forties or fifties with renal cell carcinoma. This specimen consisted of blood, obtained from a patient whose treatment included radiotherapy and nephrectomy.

The DNA of the CDR3 is TGTGCTAGCAGCTTAGGAAGCGGGGGATACAATGAGCAGTTCTTC. It specifies CASSLGSGGYNEQFF. This chain joins TRBV7-7 and TRBJ2-1, with 8 bases that match TRBD2. CDR1 and CDR2 from the germline V gene are SSHAT and FNYEAQ (reference sequence). This CDR3 contains 15 residues.